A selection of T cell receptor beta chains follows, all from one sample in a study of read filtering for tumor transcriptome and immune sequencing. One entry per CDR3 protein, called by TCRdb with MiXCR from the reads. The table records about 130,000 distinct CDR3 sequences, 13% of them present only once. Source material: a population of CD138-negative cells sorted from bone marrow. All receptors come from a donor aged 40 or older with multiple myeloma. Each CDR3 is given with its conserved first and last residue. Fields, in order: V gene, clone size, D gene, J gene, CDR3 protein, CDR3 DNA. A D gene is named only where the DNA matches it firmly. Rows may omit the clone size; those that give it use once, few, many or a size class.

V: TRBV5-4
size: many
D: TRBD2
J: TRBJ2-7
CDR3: CASSTGTITYEQYF
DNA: TGTGCCAGCAGTACCGGGACTATAACCTACGAGCAGTACTTC

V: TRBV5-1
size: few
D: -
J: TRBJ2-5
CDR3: CASSARGGQETQYF
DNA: TGCGCCAGCAGCGCCCGGGGTGGACAAGAGACCCAGTACTTC

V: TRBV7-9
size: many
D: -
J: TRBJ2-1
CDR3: CASSSDASSYNEQFF
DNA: TGTGCCAGCAGCTCGGACGCGAGCTCCTACAATGAGCAGTTCTTC

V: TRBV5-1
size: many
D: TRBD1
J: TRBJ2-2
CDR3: CASSPRTGAGELFF
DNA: TGCGCCAGCAGCCCGCGGACAGGCGCGGGGGAGCTGTTTTTT

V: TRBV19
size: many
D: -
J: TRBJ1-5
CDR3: CASSTQHGQPQHF
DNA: TGTGCCAGTAGTACCCAACATGGGCAGCCCCAGCATTTT

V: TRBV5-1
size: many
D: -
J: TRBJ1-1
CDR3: CASSLRLNTEAFF
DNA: TGCGCCAGCAGCTTGAGGCTGAACACTGAAGCTTTCTTT

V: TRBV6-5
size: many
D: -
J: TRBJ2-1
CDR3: CASLRGNEQFF
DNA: TGTGCCAGCTTAAGGGGGAATGAGCAGTTCTTC

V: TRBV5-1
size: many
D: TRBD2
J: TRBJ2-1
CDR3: CASSMGLAGQSSYNEQFF
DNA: TGCGCCAGCAGTATGGGACTAGCGGGACAGAGCTCCTACAATGAGCAGTTCTTC

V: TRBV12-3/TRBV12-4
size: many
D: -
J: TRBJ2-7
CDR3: CASSTRGRITYEQYF
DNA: TGTGCCAGCTCCACGAGGGGACGGATAACCTACGAGCAGTACTTC

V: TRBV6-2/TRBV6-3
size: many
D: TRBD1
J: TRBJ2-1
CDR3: CASTPWTGDNEQFF
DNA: TGTGCCAGCACCCCATGGACAGGGGACAATGAGCAGTTCTTC

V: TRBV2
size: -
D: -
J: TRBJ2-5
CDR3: CASSDSPQETQYF
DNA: TGTGCCAGCAGTGATTCGCCCCAAGAGACCCAGTACTTC

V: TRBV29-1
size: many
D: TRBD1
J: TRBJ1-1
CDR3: CSVKGQGTEAFF
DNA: TGCAGCGTCAAGGGACAGGGTACTGAAGCTTTCTTT

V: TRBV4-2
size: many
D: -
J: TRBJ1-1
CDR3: CASSQAGGPMNTEAFF
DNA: TGTGCCAGCAGCCAAGCGGGGGGGCCCATGAACACTGAAGCTTTCTTT

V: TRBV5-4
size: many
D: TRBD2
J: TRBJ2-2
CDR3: CASTPTSGGARGGELFF
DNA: TGTGCCAGCACCCCGACTAGCGGGGGGGCCAGGGGCGGGGAGCTGTTTTTT

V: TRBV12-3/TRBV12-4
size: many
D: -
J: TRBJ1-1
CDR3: CASSLAWGNTEAFF
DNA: TGTGCCAGCAGTTTAGCTTGGGGGAACACTGAAGCTTTCTTT

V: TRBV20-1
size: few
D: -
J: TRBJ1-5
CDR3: CSARAGRLNQPQHF
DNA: TGCAGTGCTAGAGCCGGCAGGCTCAATCAGCCCCAGCATTTT

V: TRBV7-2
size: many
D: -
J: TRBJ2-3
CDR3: CASSLEQPTDTQYF
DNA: TGTGCCAGCAGCTTAGAGCAGCCGACAGATACGCAGTATTTT

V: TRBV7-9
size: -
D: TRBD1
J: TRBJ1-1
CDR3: CAGSPGTGETGAFF
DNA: TGTGCCGGCAGCCCCGGGACAGGGGAAACTGGAGCTTTCTTT

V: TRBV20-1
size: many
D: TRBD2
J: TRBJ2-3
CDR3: CSASPGTSGTDTQYF
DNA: TGCAGTGCTAGCCCCGGGACTAGCGGCACAGATACGCAGTATTTT

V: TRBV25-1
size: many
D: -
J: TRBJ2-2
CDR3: CASRVAQDTGELFF
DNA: TGTGCCAGCAGAGTTGCACAGGACACCGGGGAGCTGTTTTTT

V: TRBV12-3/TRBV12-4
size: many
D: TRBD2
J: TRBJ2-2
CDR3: CASSSLAGVTGELFF
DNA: TGTGCCAGCAGTTCCCTAGCGGGGGTCACCGGGGAGCTGTTTTTT

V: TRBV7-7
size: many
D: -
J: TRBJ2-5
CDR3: CASSLNHQETQYF
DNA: TGTGCTAGCAGCTTAAACCATCAAGAGACCCAGTACTTC

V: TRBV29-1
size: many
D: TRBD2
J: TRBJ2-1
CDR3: CSTGTSGTREQFF
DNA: TGCAGCACGGGCACTAGCGGGACTCGTGAGCAGTTCTTC

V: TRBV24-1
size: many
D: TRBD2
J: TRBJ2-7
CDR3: CATSDPGTSSYEQYF
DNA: TGTGCCACCAGTGATCCCGGGACTAGCAGCTACGAGCAGTACTTC

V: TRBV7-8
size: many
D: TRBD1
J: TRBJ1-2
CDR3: CASSLDGRGAVDYGYTF
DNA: TGTGCCAGCAGCTTAGACGGCAGGGGGGCGGTGGACTATGGCTACACCTTC

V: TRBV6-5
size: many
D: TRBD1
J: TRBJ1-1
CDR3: CASSRGLGTEAFF
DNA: TGTGCCAGCAGCAGGGGGCTCGGCACTGAAGCTTTCTTT